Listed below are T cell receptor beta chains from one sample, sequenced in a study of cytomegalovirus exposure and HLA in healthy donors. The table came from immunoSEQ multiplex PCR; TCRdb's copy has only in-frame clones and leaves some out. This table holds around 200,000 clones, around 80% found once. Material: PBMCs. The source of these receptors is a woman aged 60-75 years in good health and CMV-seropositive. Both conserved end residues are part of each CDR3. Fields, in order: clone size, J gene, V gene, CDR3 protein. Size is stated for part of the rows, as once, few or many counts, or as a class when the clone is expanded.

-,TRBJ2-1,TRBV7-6,CASSLGLAAYNEQFF
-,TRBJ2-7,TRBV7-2,CASSLAHYEQYF
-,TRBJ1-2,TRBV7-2,CASSQSNYGYTF
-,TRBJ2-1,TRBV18,CASSSGLAGSEQFF
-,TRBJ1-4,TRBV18,CASSPLSGTGNEKLFF
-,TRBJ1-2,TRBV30,CAFDETGFYGYTF
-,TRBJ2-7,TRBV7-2,CASSFAGTGGGNEQYF
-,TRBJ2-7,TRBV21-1,CASSNRFGGYSYEQYF
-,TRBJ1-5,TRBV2,CASSPDSNSNQPQHF
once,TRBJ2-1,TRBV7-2,CASSLEAHEQFF
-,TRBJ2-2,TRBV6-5,CASSAGATNTGELFF
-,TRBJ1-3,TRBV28,CASSLGDRSGNTIYF
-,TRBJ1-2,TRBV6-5,CASSEGTNSGYTF
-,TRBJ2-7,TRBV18,CASSPNSGTTRTYEQYF
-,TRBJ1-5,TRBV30,CAWSVSPGNQPQHF
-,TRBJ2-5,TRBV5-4,CASSYLRAGRQETQYF
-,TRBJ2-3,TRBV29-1,CSVEKTSGYTDTQYF
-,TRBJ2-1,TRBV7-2,CASSSHYNEQFF
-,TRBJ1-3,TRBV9,CATSNPSSGNTIYF
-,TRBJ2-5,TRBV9,CASSVAGGYQETQYF
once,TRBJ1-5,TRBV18,CASSPGRDQPQHF
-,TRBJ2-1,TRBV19,CASSISTSGRVNEQFF
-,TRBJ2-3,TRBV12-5,CASGLVVPGARGTDTQYF
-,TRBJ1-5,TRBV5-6,CASSRPGEPQHF
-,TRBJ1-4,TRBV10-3,CAISEGGTATNEKLFF
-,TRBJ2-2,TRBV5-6,CASSRGWYTGELFF